The 5 T cell receptor beta chains below come from one sample, sequenced in a study of CD8 T cells in Susac syndrome. A quantity of 0.5 to 1 ug RNA underwent reverse transcription using random hexamers. TCRdb reprocessed the immunoSEQ multiplex PCR reads with MiXCR, giving one entry per CDR3 protein. The sample yields just over 300,000 distinct CDR3 sequences, 92% seen once. Material: CD4+ T cells from PBMCs. Receptors were obtained from a human donor with multiple sclerosis.

This clonotype was detected only once. The V call is TRBV5-1, the J call TRBJ2-7; 10 positions match TRBD1. The trim removed 8 bases at V and 0 bases at J, leaving 2 bases unmatched. CDR1 and CDR2 from the germline V gene are SGHRS and YFSETQ. The CDR3 spans 13 residues. CDR3 DNA sequence: TGCGCCAGTCGACAGGGGGCCTCCTACGAGCAGTACTTC. It specifies CASRQGASYEQYF.

J is TRBJ2-7 and V is TRBV29-1, with 7 bases matching TRBD1. With 7 bases clipped from V and 1 base from J, the junction kept 10 bases outside the gene matches. This CDR3 region has 14 residues. CDR1 is SQVTM, CDR2 ANQGSEA, per germline. The CDR3: CSASRQGISYEQYF. CDR3 nucleotide sequence: TGCAGCGCTTCCAGACAGGGTATTTCCTACGAGCAGTACTTC.

The V gene is TRBV18, the J gene TRBJ1-2; D not resolved. The V gene's germline CDR1 is KGHSH and CDR2 LQKENI. This CDR3 region has 13 residues. V dropped 3 bases and J dropped 8 bases, with 13 bases sitting between them. The CDR3: CASSPAGGPGYTF. In nucleotides, the CDR3 is TGTGCCAGCTCACCGGCGGGAGGGCCCGGCTACACCTTC.

This rearrangement joins TRBV7-2 to TRBJ1-5; 7 nucleotides match TRBD1. The CDR3 consists of 15 residues. J lost 13 bases, V lost 0 bases, and 12 bases had no gene match. Germline CDR1 is SGHTA and CDR2 is FQGNSA. CDR3 residues: CASSLAGGQSGNQHF. CDR3 DNA sequence: TGTGCCAGCAGCTTAGCGGGGGGACAGTCTGGGAATCAGCATTTT.

In DNA, the CDR3 is TGTGCCAGCTCAACAACTACAACCGCTGAAGCTTTCTTT. This translates into CASSTTTTAEAFF. The chain joins TRBV18 to TRBJ1-1; D is unresolved. Per the germline V gene, CDR1 is KGHSH and CDR2 is LQKENI. The CDR3 has 13 residues. V lost 5 bases and J 6 bases, leaving 13 bases between the germline ends.